This T cell receptor beta chain was identified during a study of blood T cell repertoires in COVID-19. Background on the study: Researchers got acute and convalescent COVID-19 samples from the United States, Italy and Spain. T cells, B-cell-depleted T cells, or PBMCs provided the cDNA or gDNA that served as material.

Trimming removed 5 bases at V and 6 bases at J, with 30 bases between. The germline V gene has CDR1 SNHLY and CDR2 FYNNEI. CDR3 length equals 19 residues. The authors' processing: The assay estimated nucleated cells by amplifying reference gene primers. Libraries were prepared by immunoSEQ multiplex PCR; TCRdb keeps only in-frame clonotypes and omits some of them. V, J and clone size reflect that table, while D and trimming were determined from the DNA. Of about 120,000 clones in the sample, over 75% are singletons; the top ten hold under 2%. The V gene is TRBV2, the J gene TRBJ2-3; TRBD2 is a possible D gene (6 bases). The clonotype was recovered from a man aged 45-65 years with acute or convalescent COVID-19. The sample consisted of peripheral blood. The DNA of the CDR3 is TGTGCCAGCAGTACCCGCGGGACTCGGTGGGCCAGCACGGTGGATACGCAGTATTTT. This gives the protein CASSTRGTRWASTVDTQYF.